The 32 T cell receptor beta chains in this list originate from one sample, sequenced in a study of breast tumors, draining lymph nodes, adjacent tissues. Each CDR3 protein is one row after TCRdb ran MiXCR on the multiplex PCR reads. The sample has over 100,000 distinct CDR3 sequences, approximately 20% seen once. The lymph nodes were axillary draining lymph nodes from breast cancer patients. The sample was axillary lymph node tissue. All receptors derive from a female donor with breast cancer. Some clones in this sample may be carry-over from other donors' samples.

In its sample, this clonotype was seen a few times. This rearrangement joins TRBV18 to TRBJ1-5, with D uncertain. Deletions cut 5 bases from V and 4 bases from J, with 18 bases between. Germline lookup yields CDR1 KGHSH and CDR2 LQKENI. The CDR3 is 16 residues long. CDR3 sequence (DNA): TGTGCCAGCTCATTCCTGGGAGGAGATGGAAATCAGCCCCAGCATTTT. It yields the protein CASSFLGGDGNQPQHF.

As concerns this clonotype: Being one base from a much bigger clone, this may be a read error. The chain links TRBV20-1 to TRBJ1-2; tentatively, D is TRBD1 (6 bases). The CDR3 loop spans 14 amino acids. Germline assignment: CDR1 DFQATT and CDR2 SNEGSKA (reference sequence). V lost 4 bases and J 7 bases, leaving 19 bases between the germline ends. Here the CDR3 reads CSATEGGRGCGYTF. The CDR3 DNA is TGCAGTGCTACAGAGGGGGGGCGCGGCTGTGGCTACACCTTC.

On this clonotype itself: One base away lies a much larger clone, so this may be a sequencing read error. The chain combines TRBV30 with TRBJ2-5; either TRBD1 or TRBD2 may fit D (6 bases each). CDR1 and CDR2 (germline): GTSNPN, SVGIG (reference sequence). This CDR3 is built from 13 residues. The CDR3: CAWTYRARGSQHF. CDR3 DNA: TGTGCCTGGACTTACAGGGCCCGGGGGTCCCAGCACTTC.

Details on this clonotype: A much larger clone sits a single nucleotide away, making a read error possible. The gene calls are TRBV5-1 and TRBJ2-2; 9 positions agree with TRBD2. The V gene's germline CDR1 is SGHRS and CDR2 YFSETQ. The CDR3 runs 15 residues. CDR3 sequence: CDSSLGLASTGELFF. The DNA for the CDR3 is TGCGACAGCAGCTTGGGACTAGCCTCCACCGGGGAGCTGTTTTTT.

The chain combines TRBV6-5 with TRBJ1-5, with D unresolved. The CDR3 runs 10 residues. From germline, CDR1 is MNHEY and CDR2 SVGAGI. The V and J ends lost 9 bases and 4 bases respectively, with 4 bases between them. The CDR3 DNA reads TGTGCCAGGTTTAATCAGCCCCAGCATTTT. It codes for CARFNQPQHF.

The sample holds many counts of this clonotype. The chain joins TRBV2 to TRBJ1-3; no clear D gene. Looked up from germline, CDR1 is SNHLY and CDR2 is FYNNEI. The CDR3 is 13 amino acids. The V and J ends lost 6 bases and 0 bases respectively, with 6 bases between them. CDR3 sequence reads: CASSASSGNTIYF. In nucleotides, the CDR3 is TGTGCCAGCAGCGCTTCCTCTGGAAACACCATATATTTT.

The table lists this clonotype with many counts. This chain connects TRBV9 to TRBJ1-2; perhaps TRBD1 as D (5 bases). V lost 7 bases to trimming and J lost 4 bases, with 14 bases between them. The CDR3 consists of 13 residues. CDR1 and CDR2 from the germline V gene are SGDLS and YYNGEE. In DNA form, the CDR3 reads TGTGCCAGCCAACGGGGACCCGGCTATGGCTACACCTTC. Its translation: CASQRGPGYGYTF.

This clonotype came up many times. The rearrangement uses TRBV4-2 and TRBJ2-2, with 8 bases matching TRBD1. The V segment lost 0 bases and the J segment 7 bases; nucleotides outside the gene matches: 7. The germline CDR1 and CDR2 sequences are LGHNA and YNFKEQ. The CDR3 totals 16 residues. CDR3 coding DNA: TGTGCCAGCAGCCAAGAGGACAGGGCACTCGGCGGGGAGCTGTTTTTT. Translating gives CASSQEDRALGGELFF.

This clonotype was counted ten times or more. The chain is built from TRBV20-1 and TRBJ2-1; D is unresolved. The length of the CDR3 is 12 residues. Trimming took off 0 bases at V and 8 bases at J, with 8 bases between the two ends. The germline V gene has CDR1 DFQATT and CDR2 SNEGSKA (reference sequence). CDR3 DNA sequence: TGCAGTGCTAGAGATCGTAGGGATGAGCAGTTCTTC. Its translation is CSARDRRDEQFF.

The sample holds many counts of this clonotype. The V call is TRBV5-8, the J call TRBJ2-5, with unresolved D. V lost 0 bases and J 5 bases, leaving 8 bases between the germline ends. Germline V gene data show CDR1 as SGHTS and CDR2 as YDEGEE. The CDR3 extends over 13 amino acids. The DNA for the CDR3 is TGTGCCAGCAGCTTGGTGGGGAAGGAGACCCAGTACTTC. It encodes CASSLVGKETQYF. Using reference TRBV5-8 and TRBJ2-5 for the parts outside the CDR3, the full variable domain is EAGVTQSPTHLIKTRGQQATLRCSPISGHTSVYWYQQALGLGLQFLLWYDEGEERNRGNFPPRFSGRQFPNYSSELNVNALELEDSALYLCASSLVGKETQYFGPGTRLLVL.

This clonotype was detected many times. V is TRBV7-6 and J is TRBJ2-5; D may be TRBD2 (6 bases). The CDR3 sequence is 16 residues long. CDR1 and CDR2 from the germline V gene are SGHVS and FNYEAQ. Trimming left V 6 bases short and J 4 bases short, with 21 bases between. The CDR3 here is CASSPVVRGLGETQYF. CDR3 DNA: TGTGCCAGCAGTCCCGTGGTACGGGGACTGGGAGAGACCCAGTACTTC.

This clonotype was seen many times. The V call is TRBV5-5, the J call TRBJ2-7, with TRBD1 matching 9 bases. The CDR3 is made up of 15 amino acids. Trimming removed 4 bases from V and 3 bases from J; junction bases left unmatched: 8. The V gene's germline CDR1 is SGHKS and CDR2 YYEKEE (reference sequence). CDR3 in DNA: TGTGCCAGCAGCGTCACAGGGGGCGCAGTCTACGAGCAGTACTTC. Its translation: CASSVTGGAVYEQYF.

This clonotype came up many times. V is TRBV11-3 and J is TRBJ2-3; 16 nucleotides line up with TRBD2. Germline CDR1 is SGHNT and CDR2 is YENEEA. V shed 4 bases, J shed 2 bases, and the junction held 3 bases outside the gene matches. This CDR3 spans 17 amino acids. As DNA, the CDR3 is TGTGCCAGCAGCTCTGGGACTAGCGGGAGGGTCACAGATACGCAGTATTTT. It specifies CASSSGTSGRVTDTQYF.

This clonotype turned up a few times. The V call is TRBV19, the J call TRBJ2-4; no reliable D call. The germline V and J ends were trimmed by 6 bases and 6 bases, with 9 bases remaining between them. This CDR3 spans 12 amino acids. CDR1 is LNHDA and CDR2 is SQIVND in the germline V gene (reference sequence). The CDR3 reads CASRHPGNIQYF. In DNA, the CDR3 is TGTGCCAGTAGGCATCCAGGAAACATTCAGTACTTC.

There are many counts of this clonotype. The chain uses TRBV20-1 and TRBJ2-5; 8 positions agree with TRBD1. V lost 5 bases and J lost 4; bases outside the gene matches: 3. The CDR3 is 12 amino acids. The germline V gene encodes CDR1 DFQATT and CDR2 SNEGSKA (reference sequence). As DNA, the CDR3 is TGCAGTGCTCAGGGGGCGTCAGAGACCCAGTACTTC. Protein: CSAQGASETQYF.

In its sample, this clonotype was seen many times. This chain connects TRBV5-1 to TRBJ2-7; TRBD2 is a possible D gene (5 bases). Germline CDR1 and CDR2: SGHRS and YFSETQ. Deletions cut 3 bases from V and 3 bases from J, with 13 bases between. The CDR3 sequence is 14 residues long. The CDR3: CASSSYGEIYEQYF. The CDR3 nucleotides read TGCGCCAGCAGCTCCTACGGGGAAATCTACGAGCAGTACTTC.

This clonotype was seen repeatedly, ten times or more. This sequence joins TRBV5-1 and TRBJ2-3; D gene unclear. The V gene's germline CDR1 is SGHRS and CDR2 YFSETQ. The V end was cut by 5 bases, the J end by 4 bases, with 5 bases between. The CDR3 runs 11 residues. The CDR3, as DNA: TGCGCCAGCAGTAGGTCAGATACGCAGTATTTT. Translation: CASSRSDTQYF.

As regards this clonotype: With a much larger clone just one base away, this may be a read error. The chain recombines TRBV2 with TRBJ2-5; no clear D. CDR1 and CDR2 from the germline V gene are SNHLY and FYNNEI. The CDR3 extends over 14 amino acids. V gave up 8 bases and J gave up 5 bases, with 18 bases separating them. In DNA form, the CDR3 reads TGTGCCAGCCAAGCCCGGGTCCAGAGGGAGACCCAGTACTTC. Translating it yields CASQARVQRETQYF. Full variable domain (outside the CDR3, taken from reference TRBV2 and TRBJ2-5): EPEVTQTPSHQVTQMGQEVILRCVPISNHLYFYWYRQILGQKVEFLVSFYNNEISEKSEIFDDQFSVERPDGSNFTLKIRSTKLEDSAMYFCASQARVQRETQYFGPGTRLLVL.

This clonotype was observed at least ten times. This sequence joins TRBV7-2 and TRBJ1-2; TRBD1 matches 12 bases. V was pared by 5 bases and J by 4 bases, with 5 bases of the junction left unmatched. CDR1 SGHTA and CDR2 FQGNSA come from the germline V gene. The CDR3 is 15 residues long. The CDR3 nucleotides are TGTGCCAGCAGCCCCGGGACAGGGGGCGGCTATGGCTACACCTTC. Protein sequence: CASSPGTGGGYGYTF.

This chain uses TRBV28 with TRBJ1-2; 10 bases map to TRBD1. This CDR3 is 14 amino acids long. Germline CDR1 reads MDHEN; CDR2 reads SYDVKM. J was trimmed by 6 bases and V by 9 bases; bases with no gene match: 10. The CDR3 sequence is CASGNLGQGNGYTF. Here the CDR3 DNA reads TGTGCCAGTGGGAACCTGGGACAGGGGAATGGCTACACCTTC.

This clonotype was observed at least ten times. This CDR3 reads CASSYRQGAGTDTQYF. In DNA, the CDR3 is TGTGCCAGCAGTTACAGACAGGGGGCCGGCACAGATACGCAGTATTTT. The chain recombines TRBV6-5 with TRBJ2-3; 10 bases match TRBD1. From germline, CDR1 is MNHEY and CDR2 SVGAGI. Losses at the gene ends were 2 bases for V and 1 base for J; bases not matched to a gene: 3. The CDR3 extends over 16 amino acids.

Comments on this clonotype: This may arise from a read error, as a much more abundant clone is one base away. CDR3 in DNA: TGTGCCATCAGTGAGCCGAGTCGGGTGCGCACAGATACGCAGTATTTT. As protein: CAISEPSRVRTDTQYF. The genes are TRBV10-3 and TRBJ2-3; D remains ambiguous. The CDR3 contains 16 residues. Germline V gene sequence: CDR1 ENHRY, CDR2 SYGVKD. Trimming removed 2 bases from V and 1 base from J, with 13 bases in between.

This clonotype was seen a handful of times. The CDR3 DNA reads as TGTGCCAGCAGACCCGGACTAGCGGGAGCCCACGAGCAGTACTTC. This gives the protein CASRPGLAGAHEQYF. The chain is built from TRBV28 and TRBJ2-7; 13 positions agree with TRBD2. The germline CDR1 and CDR2 sequences are MDHEN and SYDVKM. V lost 6 bases to trimming and J lost 5 bases; unmatched junction nucleotides: 7. This CDR3 has 15 residues.

At least ten counts were recorded for this clonotype. The genes are TRBV7-2 and TRBJ2-7; 9 bases are a match to TRBD1. With 5 bases clipped from V and 1 base from J, the junction kept 12 bases outside the gene matches. CDR1 and CDR2 from the germline V gene are SGHTA and FQGNSA. The CDR3 loop spans 17 amino acids. This CDR3 reads CASSPPTGTGNSYEQYF. CDR3 DNA: TGTGCCAGCAGCCCTCCGACCGGGACAGGGAATTCCTACGAGCAGTACTTC.

This clonotype was picked up many times. The V gene is TRBV12-3 or TRBV12-4, the J gene TRBJ2-5; TRBD1 matches at 10 bases. CDR3 length: 15 amino acids. With V trimmed by 5 bases and J by 5 bases, 8 bases remained unmatched. The CDR3 reads CASSRPSGQGETQYF. As DNA, the CDR3 is TGTGCCAGCAGTCGACCATCGGGACAGGGGGAGACCCAGTACTTC.

The chain links TRBV27 to TRBJ2-7, with TRBD2 matching over 11 bases. This CDR3 is 19 amino acids long. Germline CDR1 is MNHEY and CDR2 is SMNVEV (reference sequence). V lost 3 bases and J lost 7; bases outside the gene matches: 20. DNA of the CDR3: TGTGCCAGCAGTTTCATCGAGGGGCGCCTAGCGGGAGGCGACGGTGAGCAGTACTTC. Translated, it gives CASSFIEGRLAGGDGEQYF.

This clonotype was recorded many times. The V call is TRBV5-4, the J call TRBJ1-4, with a weak D call TRBD1 (5 bases). The length of the CDR3 is 13 residues. Germline CDR1 is SGHNT and CDR2 is YYREEE (reference sequence). Trimming left V 4 bases short and J 4 bases short, with 8 bases between. The CDR3 DNA follows: TGTGCCAGCAGCCGGGGCTTTAATGAAAAACTGTTTTTT. This sequence encodes CASSRGFNEKLFF.

At least ten counts were recorded for this clonotype. V usage is TRBV6-2 or TRBV6-3 and J usage is TRBJ2-5; TRBD2 matches 7 bases. CDR3 length: 15 residues. Germline CDR1 reads MNHEY; CDR2 reads SVGEGT. J was trimmed by 4 bases and V by 2 bases; bases with no gene match: 7. Here the CDR3 DNA reads TGTGCCAGCAGTTACAGGGCAGGGAGGGGAGAGACCCAGTACTTC. The encoded protein is CASSYRAGRGETQYF.

This clonotype was counted at least ten times. The chain has TRBV2 and TRBJ2-5; 8 positions agree with TRBD1. In germline, CDR1 is SNHLY, CDR2 FYNNEI. After removal of 8 bases from V and 3 bases from J, the junction contained 8 bases not matched to a gene. CDR3 size: 14 residues. The CDR3 nucleotides are TGTGCCAGCCAGAGGACAGGGAAGGAAGAGACCCAGTACTTC. Its protein is CASQRTGKEETQYF.

The V call is TRBV6-2 or TRBV6-3, the J call TRBJ1-5; no clear D gene. The CDR3 contains 14 residues. V dropped 5 bases and J dropped 11 bases, with 19 bases sitting between them. Germline CDR1 is MNHEY and CDR2 is SVGEGT. Here the CDR3 DNA reads TGTGCCAGCAGTCACTTCGCGGCTCAAGAGACCCAGCATTTT. Its protein is CASSHFAAQETQHF.

This clonotype showed up many times. This chain joins TRBV7-8 and TRBJ2-3, with 7 nucleotides matching TRBD2. The V segment lost 3 bases and the J segment 1 base; nucleotides outside the gene matches: 1. Germline values: CDR1 SGHVS, CDR2 FQNEAQ. The CDR3 runs 14 residues. The CDR3: CASSLGLRTDTQYF. The CDR3 bases are TGTGCCAGCAGCTTGGGACTACGCACAGATACGCAGTATTTT.

This clonotype was counted ten times or more. The chain joins TRBV5-4 to TRBJ2-3; TRBD2 might be the D (6 bases). Germline lookup yields CDR1 SGHNT and CDR2 YYREEE (reference sequence). The V end was cut by 0 bases, the J end by 1 base, with 9 bases between. This CDR3 is 15 amino acids long. The CDR3 loop reads CASSLDGGGTDTQYF. The CDR3 DNA follows: TGTGCCAGCAGCTTGGACGGCGGGGGCACAGATACGCAGTATTTT. Using reference TRBV5-4 and TRBJ2-3 for the parts outside the CDR3, the full variable domain is ETGVTQSPTHLIKTRGQQVTLRCSSQSGHNTVSWYQQALGQGPQFIFQYYREEENGRGNFPPRFSGLQFPNYSSELNVNALELDDSALYLCASSLDGGGTDTQYFGPGTRLTVL.